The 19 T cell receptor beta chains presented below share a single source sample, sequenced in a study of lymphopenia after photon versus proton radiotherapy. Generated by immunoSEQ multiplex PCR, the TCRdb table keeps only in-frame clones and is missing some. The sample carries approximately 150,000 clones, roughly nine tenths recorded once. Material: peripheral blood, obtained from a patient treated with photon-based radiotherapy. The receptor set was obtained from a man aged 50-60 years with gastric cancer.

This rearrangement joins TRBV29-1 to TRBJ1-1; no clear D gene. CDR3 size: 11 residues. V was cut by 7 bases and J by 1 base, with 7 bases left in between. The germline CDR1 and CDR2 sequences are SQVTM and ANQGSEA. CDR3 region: CSAVKNTEAFF. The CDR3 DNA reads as TGCAGCGCCGTCAAGAACACTGAAGCTTTCTTT. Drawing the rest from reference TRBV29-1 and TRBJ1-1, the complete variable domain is SAVISQKPSRDICQRGTSLTIQCQVDSQVTMMFWYRQQPGQSLTLIATANQGSEATYESGFVIDKFPISRPNLTFSTLTVSNMSPEDSSIYLCSAVKNTEAFFGQGTRLTVV.

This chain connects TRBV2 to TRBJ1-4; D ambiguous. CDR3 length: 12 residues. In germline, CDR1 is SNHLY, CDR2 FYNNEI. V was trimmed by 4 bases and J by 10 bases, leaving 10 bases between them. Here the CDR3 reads CASSGTEGKLFF. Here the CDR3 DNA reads TGTGCCAGCAGTGGGACCGAGGGAAAACTGTTTTTT.

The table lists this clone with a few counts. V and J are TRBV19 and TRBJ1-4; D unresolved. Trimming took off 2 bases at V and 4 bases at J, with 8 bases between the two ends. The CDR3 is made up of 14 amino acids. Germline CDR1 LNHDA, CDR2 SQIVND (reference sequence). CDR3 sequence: CASSIPAYNEKLFF. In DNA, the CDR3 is TGTGCCAGTAGTATACCGGCATATAATGAAAAACTGTTTTTT.

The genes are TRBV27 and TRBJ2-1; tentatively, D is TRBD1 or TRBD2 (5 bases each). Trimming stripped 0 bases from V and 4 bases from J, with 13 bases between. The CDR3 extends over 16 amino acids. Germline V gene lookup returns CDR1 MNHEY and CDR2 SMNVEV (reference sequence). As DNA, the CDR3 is TGTGCCAGCAGTTTATCCTGGGGCGGGCTGTACAATGAGCAGTTCTTC. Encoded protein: CASSLSWGGLYNEQFF.

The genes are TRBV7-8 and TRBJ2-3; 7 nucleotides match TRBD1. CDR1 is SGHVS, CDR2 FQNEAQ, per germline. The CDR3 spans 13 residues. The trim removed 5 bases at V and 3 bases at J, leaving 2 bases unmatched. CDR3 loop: CASSLDRTDTQYF. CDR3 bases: TGTGCCAGCAGCCTGGACAGGACAGATACGCAGTATTTT.

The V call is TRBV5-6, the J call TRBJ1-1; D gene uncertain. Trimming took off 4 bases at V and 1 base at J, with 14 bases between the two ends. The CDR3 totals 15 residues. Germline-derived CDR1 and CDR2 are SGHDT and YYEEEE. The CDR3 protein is CASSGGTGRNTEAFF. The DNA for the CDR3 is TGTGCCAGCAGCGGCGGAACGGGGAGGAACACTGAAGCTTTCTTT.

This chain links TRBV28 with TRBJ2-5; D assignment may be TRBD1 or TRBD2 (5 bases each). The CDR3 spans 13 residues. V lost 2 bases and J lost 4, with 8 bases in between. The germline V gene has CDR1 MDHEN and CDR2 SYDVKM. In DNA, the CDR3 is TGTGCCAGCAGTTTACCAGGGAGAGAGACCCAGTACTTC. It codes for CASSLPGRETQYF.

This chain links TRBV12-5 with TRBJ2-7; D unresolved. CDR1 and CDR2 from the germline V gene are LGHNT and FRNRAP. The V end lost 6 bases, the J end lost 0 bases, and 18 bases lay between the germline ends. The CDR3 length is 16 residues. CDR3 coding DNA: TGTGCTAGTGGCTCGGGTTGGCGGCGCAGCTCCTACGAGCAGTACTTC. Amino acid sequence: CASGSGWRRSSYEQYF. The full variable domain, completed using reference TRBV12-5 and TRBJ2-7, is DARVTQTPRHKVTEMGQEVTMRCQPILGHNTVFWYRQTMMQGLELLAYFRNRAPLDDSGMPKDRFSAEMPDATLATLKIQPSEPRDSAVYFCASGSGWRRSSYEQYFGPGTRLTVT.

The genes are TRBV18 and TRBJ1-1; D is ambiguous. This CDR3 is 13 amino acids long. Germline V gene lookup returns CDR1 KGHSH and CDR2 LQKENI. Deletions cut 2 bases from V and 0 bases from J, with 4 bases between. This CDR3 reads CASSPTVNTEAFF. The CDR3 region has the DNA TGTGCCAGCTCACCAACAGTGAACACTGAAGCTTTCTTT.

CDR3 coding DNA: TGTGCCAGCACGGGGGGTGGCTACACCTTC. This sequence encodes CASTGGGYTF. The chain carries TRBV2 and TRBJ1-2, with D perhaps TRBD1 (5 bases). V was clipped by 7 bases and J by 7 bases, with 7 bases between them. The germline V gene has CDR1 SNHLY and CDR2 FYNNEI. The CDR3 spans 10 residues.

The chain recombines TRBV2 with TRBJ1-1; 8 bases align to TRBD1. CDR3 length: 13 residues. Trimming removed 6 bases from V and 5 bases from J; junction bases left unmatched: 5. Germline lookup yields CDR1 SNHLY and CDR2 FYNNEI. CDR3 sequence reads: CASRTGGFTEAFF. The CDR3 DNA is TGTGCCAGCAGAACAGGGGGTTTTACTGAAGCTTTCTTT. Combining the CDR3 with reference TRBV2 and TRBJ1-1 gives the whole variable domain EPEVTQTPSHQVTQMGQEVILRCVPISNHLYFYWYRQILGQKVEFLVSFYNNEISEKSEIFDDQFSVERPDGSNFTLKIRSTKLEDSAMYFCASRTGGFTEAFFGQGTRLTVV.

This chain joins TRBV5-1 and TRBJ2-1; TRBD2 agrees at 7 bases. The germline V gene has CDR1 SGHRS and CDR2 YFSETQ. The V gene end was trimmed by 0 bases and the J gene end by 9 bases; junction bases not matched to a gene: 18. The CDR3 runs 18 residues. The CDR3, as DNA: TGCGCCAGCAGCTTGGGTCTTGGCGGGAGTGAGAATTTGGGTGAGCAGTTCTTC. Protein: CASSLGLGGSENLGEQFF.

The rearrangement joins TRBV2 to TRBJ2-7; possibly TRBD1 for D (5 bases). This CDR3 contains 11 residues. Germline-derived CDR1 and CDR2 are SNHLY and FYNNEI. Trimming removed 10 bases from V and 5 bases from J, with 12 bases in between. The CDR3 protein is CAISGPHEQYF. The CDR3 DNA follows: TGTGCCATTTCAGGGCCCCACGAGCAGTACTTC.

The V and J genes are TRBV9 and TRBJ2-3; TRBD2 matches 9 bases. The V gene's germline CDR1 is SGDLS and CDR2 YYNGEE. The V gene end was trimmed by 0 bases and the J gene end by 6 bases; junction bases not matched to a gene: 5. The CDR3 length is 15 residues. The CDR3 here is CASSVGGRAGDTQYF. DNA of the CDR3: TGTGCCAGCAGCGTAGGCGGGAGGGCCGGGGATACGCAGTATTTT.

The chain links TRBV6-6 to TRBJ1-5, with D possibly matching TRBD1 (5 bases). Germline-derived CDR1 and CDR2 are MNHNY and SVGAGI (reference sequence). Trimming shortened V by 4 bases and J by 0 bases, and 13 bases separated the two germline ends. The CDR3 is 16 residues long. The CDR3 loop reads CASSWRAQDSNQPQHF. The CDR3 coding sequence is TGTGCCAGCAGTTGGAGAGCACAGGATAGCAATCAGCCCCAGCATTTT.

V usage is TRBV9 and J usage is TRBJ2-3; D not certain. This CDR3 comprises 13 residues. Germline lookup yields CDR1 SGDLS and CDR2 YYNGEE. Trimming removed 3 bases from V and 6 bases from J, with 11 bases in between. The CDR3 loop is CASSAYSEDTQYF. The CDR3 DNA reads TGTGCCAGCAGCGCCTACTCCGAGGATACGCAGTATTTT.

The CDR3 loop is CASSVGGELFF. CDR3 nucleotides: TGTGCCAGCAGCGTAGGTGGGGAGCTGTTTTTT. The J gene is TRBJ2-2, the V gene TRBV9; D ambiguous. This CDR3 has 11 residues. Germline CDR1 reads SGDLS; CDR2 reads YYNGEE. Trimming removed 0 bases from V and 8 bases from J, with 2 bases in between.

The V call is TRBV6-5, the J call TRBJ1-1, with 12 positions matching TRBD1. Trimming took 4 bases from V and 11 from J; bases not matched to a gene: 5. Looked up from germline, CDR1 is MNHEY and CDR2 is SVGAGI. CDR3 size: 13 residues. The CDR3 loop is CASSSGTGGSAFF. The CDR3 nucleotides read TGTGCCAGCAGTTCCGGGACAGGGGGCTCGGCTTTCTTT.

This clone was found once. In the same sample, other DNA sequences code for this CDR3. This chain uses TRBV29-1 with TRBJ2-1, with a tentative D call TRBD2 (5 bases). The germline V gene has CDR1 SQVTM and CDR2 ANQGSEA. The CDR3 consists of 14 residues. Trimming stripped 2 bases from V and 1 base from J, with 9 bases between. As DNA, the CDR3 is TGCAGCGTTGAACGGGGTTCTTCCTACAATGAGCAGTTCTTC. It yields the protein CSVERGSSYNEQFF.